This T cell receptor beta chain was captured in a study of cytomegalovirus exposure and HLA in healthy donors. Findings of the study overall: Being indistinguishable, some V segments were excluded, TRBV6-2 and TRBV6-3 among them.

The PCR ran on 60 Vbeta and 13 Jbeta primers. TCRdb keeps only in-frame clones here, not all; method: immunoSEQ multiplex PCR. Of 150,000 to 200,000 clones in the sample, 75% were seen once. This CDR3 is built from 15 residues. CDR1 is MGHRA, CDR2 YSYEKL, per germline. V lost 3 bases, J lost 3 bases, and 5 bases stayed unmatched. As for this clone: Its antigen remains unknown.

Sequenced sample: PBMCs. The rearrangement joins TRBV4-1 to TRBJ1-5; 7 bases agree with TRBD1. The clonotype comes from a man between 18 and 35 years old in good health and CMV-seropositive. DNA for the CDR3: TGCGCCAGCAGCCAGCTAACAGGGGTCAATCAGCCCCAGCATTTT. Protein: CASSQLTGVNQPQHF.